Below are 18 T cell receptor beta chains sequenced from a single sample in a study of beta chain features in type 1 diabetes (dated by TCRdb to between 2018 and 2020). The method behind the library was the immunoSEQ multiplex PCR assay. The entire isolated RNA was reverse transcribed using the High Capacity cDNA Reverse Transcription Kit, and thus expressed TCRB transcripts were sequenced. Drawn from immuneACCESS, this table holds only the in-frame rearrangements with V and J called that TCRdb kept. Clones are partly lost; checked studies trace under half to an unresolved V gene and leave the rest unexplained. The sample yields around 180,000 clones; about 13% were counted once. Jointly, the top ten make up around 0.63% of the sample. Sequenced sample: central memory CD4+ T cells from blood. These receptors originate from a woman aged 18-35 years in good health.

V is TRBV18 and J is TRBJ2-3; TRBD1 might be the D (6 bases). Germline-derived CDR1 and CDR2 are KGHSH and LQKENI. The CDR3 contains 14 residues. V gave up 2 bases and J gave up 4 bases, with 10 bases separating them. The CDR3 region is CASSPGQGPDTQYF. CDR3 coding DNA: TGTGCCAGCTCACCAGGGCAGGGGCCAGATACGCAGTATTTT. The complete variable domain, with remaining parts taken from reference TRBV18 and TRBJ2-3, reads NAGVMQNPRHLVRRRGQEARLRCSPMKGHSHVYWYRQLPEEGLKFMVYLQKENIIDESGMPKERFSAEFPKEGPSILRIQQVVRGDSAAYFCASSPGQGPDTQYFGPGTRLTVL.

This clone was observed a handful of times. The chain carries TRBV7-9 and TRBJ2-1, with D perhaps matching TRBD2 (6 bases). Trimming took off 0 bases at V and 15 bases at J, with 15 bases between the two ends. Germline CDR1 reads SEHNR; CDR2 reads FQNEAQ (reference sequence). The CDR3 is 13 amino acids. In DNA, the CDR3 is TGTGCCAGCAGCTTAGCAAGATCGGGGAGGTCGTTCTTC. Encoded protein: CASSLARSGRSFF.

The gene calls are TRBV28 and TRBJ1-5; the match to TRBD1 covers 12 bases. This CDR3 contains 16 residues. Unmatched junction bases numbered 9, after V lost 6 bases and J lost 6 bases. Germline V CDR1 and CDR2: MDHEN, SYDVKM. CDR3 bases: TGTGCCAGCAGGGGACAGGGGGCGCGCGGCGGTCAGCCCCAGCATTTT. It yields the protein CASRGQGARGGQPQHF.

In its sample, this clone was seen a few times. This chain uses TRBV29-1 with TRBJ2-3; D unclear. Trimming took 4 bases from V and 1 from J, leaving 12 bases between them. The CDR3 is 14 residues long. Germline V lookup: CDR1 SQVTM, CDR2 ANQGSEA. CDR3 DNA sequence: TGCAGCGTTGGGTTCAGGTCCGGCACAGATACGCAGTATTTT. Residues: CSVGFRSGTDTQYF.

This clone was observed a handful of times. V and J are TRBV4-3 and TRBJ2-6, with D possibly being TRBD2 (6 bases). CDR3 length: 16 amino acids. CDR1 is LGHNA and CDR2 is YSLEER in the germline V gene. V lost 4 bases to trimming and J lost 2 bases, with 12 bases between them. CDR3: CASSPTGEPGANVLTF. The CDR3 DNA sequence: TGCGCCAGCAGCCCCACGGGGGAGCCTGGGGCCAACGTCCTGACTTTC.

This clone came up a few times. Other DNA sequences in this sample translate to the same CDR3. The chain joins TRBV11-2 to TRBJ2-6; D is unclear. The CDR3 totals 16 residues. From germline, CDR1 is SGHAT and CDR2 FQNNGV. The ends were cut back, 0 bases at V and 0 bases at J, with 6 bases in the middle. The CDR3, as DNA: TGTGCCAGCAGCTTAGACCTGTCCTCTGGGGCCAACGTCCTGACTTTC. Protein product: CASSLDLSSGANVLTF.

This clone was seen a handful of times. V usage is TRBV9 and J usage is TRBJ1-3, with D hard to call. The germline V gene encodes CDR1 SGDLS and CDR2 YYNGEE. This CDR3 contains 15 residues. V lost 4 bases and J lost 0, with 11 bases in between. The CDR3 here is CASSSGPNSGNTIYF. The DNA for the CDR3 is TGTGCCAGCAGCTCAGGTCCCAACTCTGGAAACACCATATATTTT.

The chain is built from TRBV6-5 and TRBJ1-5, with a possible D match to TRBD1 (5 bases). This CDR3 has 15 amino acids. Germline V CDR1 and CDR2: MNHEY, SVGAGI. V was trimmed by 3 bases and J by 3 bases, leaving 12 bases between them. This CDR3 reads CASSYGGNDNQPQHF. CDR3 in DNA: TGTGCCAGCAGTTATGGGGGGAACGACAATCAGCCCCAGCATTTT.

This sequence joins TRBV27 and TRBJ1-2; a possible D gene is TRBD1 (5 bases). The CDR3 contains 16 residues. Trimming left V 6 bases short and J 6 bases short, with 23 bases between. Germline V gene data show CDR1 as MNHEY and CDR2 as SMNVEV (reference sequence). DNA for the CDR3: TGTGCCAGCAGCCCCCAGCTCGGGGGGAGACGTCATGGCTACACCTTC. Translated: CASSPQLGGRRHGYTF.

V usage is TRBV28 and J usage is TRBJ2-3; TRBD1 matches at 9 bases. Looked up from germline, CDR1 is MDHEN and CDR2 is SYDVKM. The CDR3 sequence is 15 residues long. The V segment lost 6 bases and the J segment 10 bases; nucleotides outside the gene matches: 14. CDR3 in DNA: TGTGCCAGCAGCTTTGCGGGACAGGGAACGCGGCCGCAGTATTTT. Amino acid sequence: CASSFAGQGTRPQYF.

This clone was observed a few times. The chain couples TRBV11-2 to TRBJ2-1; TRBD2 agrees at 8 bases. Germline trimming cut 3 bases from V and 7 bases from J; bases unmatched to any gene: 14. Germline V gene lookup returns CDR1 SGHAT and CDR2 FQNNGV. The CDR3 has 17 residues. CDR3 nucleotides: TGTGCCAGCAGCTTCACGTTGGGTAGCGGGACGGGGAATGAGCAGTTCTTC. Residues: CASSFTLGSGTGNEQFF.

This clone was seen ten or more times. The CDR3 is CSVGHRNTEAFF. For the CDR3, the DNA is TGCAGCGTTGGTCACAGGAACACTGAAGCTTTCTTT. The chain combines TRBV29-1 with TRBJ1-1; D is unresolved. Trimming removed 4 bases at V and 1 base at J, with 7 bases between. The CDR3 covers 12 residues. Per germline, CDR1 SQVTM and CDR2 ANQGSEA.

The gene calls are TRBV18 and TRBJ2-7; no clear D gene. Trimming left V 2 bases short and J 0 bases short, with 11 bases between. CDR3 size: 15 residues. Germline CDR1 is KGHSH and CDR2 is LQKENI. The CDR3 coding sequence is TGTGCCAGCTCACCAACCGAGAGAAGCTCCTACGAGCAGTACTTC. It translates to CASSPTERSSYEQYF. The complete variable domain, with remaining parts taken from reference TRBV18 and TRBJ2-7, reads NAGVMQNPRHLVRRRGQEARLRCSPMKGHSHVYWYRQLPEEGLKFMVYLQKENIIDESGMPKERFSAEFPKEGPSILRIQQVVRGDSAAYFCASSPTERSSYEQYFGPGTRLTVT.

This chain joins TRBV4-1 and TRBJ2-7, with TRBD2 matching 10 bases. V was pared by 0 bases and J by 0 bases, with 11 bases of the junction left unmatched. The CDR3 contains 19 residues. The germline V gene encodes CDR1 MGHRA and CDR2 YSYEKL. The CDR3 reads CASSQEGYSGRSFSYEQYF. The CDR3 region has the DNA TGCGCCAGCAGCCAAGAAGGTTATAGCGGGAGGTCCTTCTCCTACGAGCAGTACTTC.

This chain uses TRBV30 with TRBJ2-1; the match to TRBD2 covers 9 bases. Germline CDR1 GTSNPN, CDR2 SVGIG (reference sequence). This CDR3 is 14 amino acids long. The V segment lost 2 bases and the J segment 4 bases; nucleotides outside the gene matches: 3. CDR3 sequence (DNA): TGTGCCTGGAGTAGCCTAGCGGGATACAATGAGCAGTTCTTC. This encodes CAWSSLAGYNEQFF.

This clone was seen a few times. The chain carries TRBV19 and TRBJ2-1, with 12 bases matching TRBD2. J gave up 7 bases and V 5 bases, and 6 bases lay outside the gene matches. From germline, CDR1 is LNHDA and CDR2 SQIVND (reference sequence). This CDR3 region has 15 residues. The DNA of the CDR3 is TGTGCCAGTAGTGCCTTTGGGACTAGCGGGAATGAGCAGTTCTTC. Residues: CASSAFGTSGNEQFF.

As for this clone: One end of the junction does not line up with germline, which may come from a read error. Other DNA sequences within the sample encode an identical CDR3. The genes are TRBV7-7 and TRBJ2-2; 7 bases match TRBD2. The CDR3 covers 15 residues. Germline V gene data show CDR1 as SSHAT and CDR2 as FNYEAQ (reference sequence). The CDR3: CASSLTGGNTGELFF. DNA of the CDR3: TGTGCTAGCAGCTTAACGGGAGGGAACACCGGGGAGCTGTTTTTT.

The sample holds a few counts of this clone. This sequence joins TRBV4-2 and TRBJ2-7, with D possibly TRBD1 on 6 matching bases. CDR1 is LGHNA, CDR2 YNFKEQ, per germline. The V gene lost 0 bases and the J gene lost 3 bases, with 18 bases spanning the gap. The CDR3 sequence is 17 residues long. The CDR3 DNA sequence: TGTGCCAGCAGCCAAGATTTTGTTTCCAGGGGTATCTACGAGCAGTACTTC. It yields the protein CASSQDFVSRGIYEQYF.